These 30 T cell receptor beta chains were sequenced from one sample in a study of cytomegalovirus exposure and HLA in healthy donors. 60 Vbeta and 13 Jbeta primers were used in PCR. The protocol was immunoSEQ multiplex PCR, while the TCRdb copy is restricted to in-frame clones and leaves out a portion. Among about 180,000 clones listed, just over 75% were seen once. The sequenced sample was PBMCs. The source of these receptors is a woman aged 55-69 years in good health and CMV-seropositive.

This chain links TRBV9 with TRBJ1-2; 8 bases are a match to TRBD1. The germline V gene encodes CDR1 SGDLS and CDR2 YYNGEE. V was pared by 0 bases and J by 8 bases, with 12 bases of the junction left unmatched. This CDR3 is 16 amino acids long. The CDR3 nucleotides are TGTGCCAGCAGCGTAGACAGGGGGAAGGGTACAGTGGGCTACACCTTC. Amino acids: CASSVDRGKGTVGYTF.

This clone was counted a few times. J is TRBJ2-1 and V is TRBV9, with D maybe TRBD2 (6 bases). The CDR3 has 13 amino acids. The germline V gene encodes CDR1 SGDLS and CDR2 YYNGEE. The V end lost 4 bases, the J end lost 10 bases, and 15 bases lay between the germline ends. CDR3 sequence: CASSPGGVREQFF. The CDR3 DNA follows: TGTGCCAGCAGCCCCGGCGGGGTCAGGGAGCAGTTCTTC.

This clone was counted a few times. The chain is built from TRBV4-1 and TRBJ2-2; weak D call: TRBD2 (6 bases). V lost 1 base, J lost 5 bases, and 11 bases lay in between. The CDR3 is made up of 15 amino acids. Looked up from germline, CDR1 is MGHRA and CDR2 is YSYEKL. The CDR3 DNA reads as TGCGCCAGCAGCCAAGCCGGAGGGCAGACCGGGGAGCTGTTTTTT. Protein sequence: CASSQAGGQTGELFF.

The chain is built from TRBV6-5 and TRBJ2-7, with 7 bases lining up with TRBD1. Germline CDR1 MNHEY, CDR2 SVGAGI. V lost 5 bases to trimming and J lost 5 bases; unmatched junction nucleotides: 12. The CDR3 has 15 amino acids. CDR3 coding DNA: TGTGCCAGCAGTACCCCCCAGGGACAGCAACACGAGCAGTACTTC. Translated, it gives CASSTPQGQQHEQYF.

This clone appeared a few times. This chain links TRBV27 with TRBJ2-3; the match to TRBD2 covers 9 bases. Unmatched junction bases numbered 5, after V lost 3 bases and J lost 4 bases. Germline V gene data show CDR1 as MNHEY and CDR2 as SMNVEV (reference sequence). The CDR3 is made up of 15 amino acids. The CDR3 DNA is TGTGCCAGCAGTTTTGGAGCGGGGGGCCCAGATACGCAGTATTTT. It is translated as CASSFGAGGPDTQYF.

The chain has TRBV6-5 and TRBJ1-2; D is possibly TRBD1 (6 bases). The CDR3 contains 13 residues. Looked up from germline, CDR1 is MNHEY and CDR2 is SVGAGI. With 6 bases removed from V and 5 bases from J, the gap between germline ends came to 13 bases. The CDR3 loop reads CASSLQGRYGYTF. The CDR3 DNA reads TGTGCCAGCAGCCTACAGGGAAGGTATGGCTACACCTTC.

The rearrangement joins TRBV27 to TRBJ2-3, with 7 bases lining up with TRBD2. V trimming: 3 bases; J trimming: 0 bases; junction bases outside the gene matches: 3. The CDR3 is 15 residues long. Germline V gene data show CDR1 as MNHEY and CDR2 as SMNVEV (reference sequence). The DNA of the CDR3 is TGTGCCAGCAGTTTGCTAGCGGTTAGCACAGATACGCAGTATTTT. Its protein product is CASSLLAVSTDTQYF.

The rearrangement uses TRBV7-3 and TRBJ2-5, with 8 bases matching TRBD1. The J call is doubtful: the DNA matches TRBJ2-7 better. Germline V gene data show CDR1 as SGHTA and CDR2 as FQGTGA. The length of the CDR3 is 14 residues. The DNA for the CDR3 is TGTGCCAGCAGCCTCCAGGGGGCTGGGTACGAGCAGTACTTC. It translates to CASSLQGAGYEQYF.

V and J are TRBV7-9 and TRBJ2-5; 15 positions match TRBD2. This CDR3 comprises 16 residues. Trimming removed 5 bases from V and 4 bases from J; junction bases left unmatched: 5. In germline, CDR1 is SEHNR, CDR2 FQNEAQ (reference sequence). The CDR3 DNA reads as TGTGCCAGCAGCCCCAGGACTAGCGGGGGGGCAGAGACCCAGTACTTC. This sequence encodes CASSPRTSGGAETQYF.

This chain links TRBV11-2 with TRBJ2-7, with D tentatively TRBD1 (6 bases). Germline CDR1 is SGHAT and CDR2 is FQNNGV. V dropped 3 bases and J dropped 5 bases, with 11 bases sitting between them. This CDR3 has 13 amino acids. The CDR3 DNA sequence: TGTGCCAGCAGCTTTAGACAGGCGGACGAGCAGTACTTC. Protein product: CASSFRQADEQYF. The full variable domain, its missing parts supplied by reference TRBV11-2 and TRBJ2-7, is EAGVAQSPRYKIIEKRQSVAFWCNPISGHATLYWYQQILGQGPKLLIQFQNNGVVDDSQLPKDRFSAERLKGVDSTLKIQPAKLEDSAVYLCASSFRQADEQYFGPGTRLTVT.

The rearrangement uses TRBV19 and TRBJ1-2; tentative D call: TRBD1 (5 bases). V dropped 7 bases and J dropped 8 bases, with 23 bases sitting between them. The CDR3 is made up of 15 amino acids. The germline CDR1 and CDR2 sequences are LNHDA and SQIVND (reference sequence). CDR3 nucleotides: TGTGCCAGTACCTCACCGGGACTCCGGTTCTGGGGCTACACCTTC. Residues: CASTSPGLRFWGYTF. Complete variable domain (other parts from reference TRBV19 and TRBJ1-2): DGGITQSPKYLFRKEGQNVTLSCEQNLNHDAMYWYRQDPGQGLRLIYYSQIVNDFQKGDIAEGYSVSREKKESFPLTVTSAQKNPTAFYLCASTSPGLRFWGYTFGSGTRLTVV.

The V call is TRBV10-3, the J call TRBJ1-1; 7 bases are shared with TRBD1. The CDR3 length is 14 residues. The V gene's germline CDR1 is ENHRY and CDR2 SYGVKD. Germline trimming cut 6 bases from V and 1 base from J; bases unmatched to any gene: 5. This chain's CDR3 is CAISRDSPNTEAFF. CDR3 nucleotides: TGTGCCATCAGCCGGGACAGCCCGAACACTGAAGCTTTCTTT.

In its sample, this clone was seen once. The V call is TRBV6-1, the J call TRBJ1-4; the D gene is possibly TRBD1 (6 bases). There are 12 residues in the CDR3. Trimming pared 7 bases from V and 8 bases from J, leaving 11 bases between. Germline V gives CDR1 MNHNS, CDR2 SASEGT. This chain's CDR3 is CASNRVPEKLFF. The DNA of the CDR3 is TGTGCCAGCAACAGGGTACCGGAAAAACTGTTTTTT.

The chain is built from TRBV7-9 and TRBJ2-2; 7 bases fit TRBD1. With V trimmed by 5 bases and J by 6 bases, 15 bases remained unmatched. Germline V gene sequence: CDR1 SEHNR, CDR2 FQNEAQ (reference sequence). The CDR3 runs to 17 residues. For the CDR3, the DNA is TGTGCCAGCAGCCCCCTCACCCTACAGGGGCACGCCGGGGAGCTGTTTTTT. Protein product: CASSPLTLQGHAGELFF. Drawing the rest from reference TRBV7-9 and TRBJ2-2, the complete variable domain is DTGVSQNPRHKITKRGQNVTFRCDPISEHNRLYWYRQTLGQGPEFLTYFQNEAQLEKSRLLSDRFSAERPKGSFSTLEIQRTEQGDSAMYLCASSPLTLQGHAGELFFGEGSRLTVL.

This chain connects TRBV19 to TRBJ2-5; TRBD1 is a possible D gene (6 bases). Trimming removed 6 bases at V and 0 bases at J, with 14 bases between. CDR3 length: 15 amino acids. Germline lookup yields CDR1 LNHDA and CDR2 SQIVND (reference sequence). The CDR3 nucleotides are TGTGCCAGTAGCTTACAGGGATACCACCAAGAGACCCAGTACTTC. Translation gives CASSLQGYHQETQYF.

The CDR3 loop reads CASPPGQGWEQYF. CDR3 DNA: TGCGCCAGCCCACCGGGACAGGGGTGGGAGCAGTACTTC. The chain carries TRBV23-1 and TRBJ2-5, with TRBD1 matching 10 bases. TRBV23-1 is an ORF for which the function is uncertain. CDR3 length: 13 residues. Trimming cost V 8 bases and J 11 bases; bases outside gene matches: 11.

The V call is TRBV10-3, the J call TRBJ1-2, with D perhaps TRBD1 (6 bases). Between the trimmed V and J ends, which lost 2 bases and 4 bases, there was a span of 8 bases. CDR1 and CDR2 from the germline V gene are ENHRY and SYGVKD. The CDR3 is 13 amino acids. CDR3 sequence (DNA): TGTGCCATCAGTGAGGGACAGCTCTATGGCTACACCTTC. Encoded protein: CAISEGQLYGYTF.

This clone came up a few times. DNA of the CDR3: TGTGCCAGCAATATTGCTAGCTCCTACAATGAGCAGTTCTTC. Protein sequence: CASNIASSYNEQFF. This rearrangement joins TRBV28 to TRBJ2-1; D ambiguous. Germline V gene sequence: CDR1 MDHEN, CDR2 SYDVKM. Deletions cut 7 bases from V and 0 bases from J, with 10 bases between. This CDR3 contains 14 residues.

The chain employs TRBV28 and TRBJ1-1, with 8 bases that match TRBD1. The CDR3 extends over 14 amino acids. J lost 7 bases, V lost 6 bases, and 10 bases had no gene match. In germline, CDR1 is MDHEN, CDR2 SYDVKM. CDR3 in amino acids: CASSPGDRYNEAFF. The CDR3 DNA is TGTGCCAGCAGCCCCGGGGACAGGTACAATGAAGCTTTCTTT.

The gene calls are TRBV15 and TRBJ1-5, with 10 bases fitting TRBD1. This CDR3 has 16 residues. The germline gives CDR1 LNHNV, CDR2 YYDKDF (reference sequence). Trimming removed 9 bases from V and 6 bases from J; junction bases left unmatched: 14. The CDR3 is CATCRPRDRGGQPQHF. Written as DNA, the CDR3 is TGTGCCACATGCAGACCCCGGGACAGGGGTGGTCAGCCCCAGCATTTT. The full variable domain, completed using reference TRBV15 and TRBJ1-5, is DAMVIQNPRYQVTQFGKPVTLSCSQTLNHNVMYWYQQKSSQAPKLLFHYYDKDFNNEADTPDNFQSRRPNTSFCFLDIRSPGLGDTAMYLCATCRPRDRGGQPQHFGDGTRLSIL.

This chain joins TRBV5-1 and TRBJ2-2, with a tentative D call TRBD2 (5 bases). Germline assignment: CDR1 SGHRS and CDR2 YFSETQ. CDR3 size: 13 residues. Deletions cut 5 bases from V and 6 bases from J, with 11 bases between. The CDR3: CASRDFVSGELFF. In nucleotides, the CDR3 is TGCGCCAGCAGGGACTTCGTCTCCGGGGAGCTGTTTTTT. The full variable domain, completed using reference TRBV5-1 and TRBJ2-2, is KAGVTQTPRYLIKTRGQQVTLSCSPISGHRSVSWYQQTPGQGLQFLFEYFSETQRNKGNFPGRFSGRQFSNSRSEMNVSTLELGDSALYLCASRDFVSGELFFGEGSRLTVL.

The chain joins TRBV7-9 to TRBJ1-2, with D perhaps matching TRBD1 (6 bases). The germline V gene has CDR1 SEHNR and CDR2 FQNEAQ (reference sequence). V was trimmed by 3 bases and J by 8 bases, leaving 10 bases between them. The CDR3 extends over 12 amino acids. The CDR3 coding sequence is TGTGCCAGCAGCTTCTCAGGGGACGGCTACACCTTC. As protein: CASSFSGDGYTF.

This clone was counted only a few times. The chain joins TRBV6-1 to TRBJ1-2; the D is unclear. From germline, CDR1 is MNHNS and CDR2 SASEGT. The CDR3 covers 12 residues. V was cut by 5 bases and J by 1 base, with 5 bases left in between. For the CDR3, the DNA is TGTGCCAGCAGTCTAAATAACTATGGCTACACCTTC. It translates to CASSLNNYGYTF.

J is TRBJ1-1 and V is TRBV18; TRBD1 aligns across 7 bases. The junction had 8 bases not matched to a gene; V was cut back by 2 bases and J by 5 bases. This CDR3 region has 15 residues. In germline, CDR1 is KGHSH, CDR2 LQKENI. This CDR3 reads CASSPFKQGGTEAFF. In nucleotides, the CDR3 is TGTGCCAGCTCACCATTTAAGCAGGGGGGAACTGAAGCTTTCTTT.

V usage is TRBV27 and J usage is TRBJ1-5; weak D call: TRBD1 (6 bases). The CDR3 covers 15 residues. Germline V gene data show CDR1 as MNHEY and CDR2 as SMNVEV (reference sequence). The V end was cut by 3 bases, the J end by 5 bases, with 14 bases between. CDR3 bases: TGTGCCAGCAGTTTTGACGGACAGCTACATCAGCCCCAGCATTTT. The encoded protein is CASSFDGQLHQPQHF.

Comment on this clone: Sequence at one end of the junction differs from germline and may be a read error. This chain connects TRBV7-3 to TRBJ1-2, with D perhaps matching TRBD1 (6 bases). Germline V CDR1 and CDR2: SGHTA, FQGTGA. There are 15 residues in the CDR3. This chain's CDR3 is CASSLRDGGAAGHTF. The CDR3 DNA reads TGTGCCAGCAGCTTAAGGGATGGGGGGGCGGCTGGCCACACCTTC.

The rearrangement uses TRBV7-2 and TRBJ1-5; 10 bases fit TRBD1. Germline CDR1 and CDR2: SGHTA and FQGNSA. The CDR3 contains 13 residues. Trimming removed 5 bases from V and 9 bases from J; junction bases left unmatched: 4. CDR3 DNA: TGTGCCAGCAGCACGGACAGGGGGAGGCCCCAGCATTTT. Encoded protein: CASSTDRGRPQHF. Supplemented by reference TRBV7-2 and TRBJ1-5, the full variable domain reads GAGVSQSPSNKVTEKGKDVELRCDPISGHTALYWYRQSLGQGLEFLIYFQGNSAPDKSGLPSDRFSAERTGGSVSTLTIQRTQQEDSAVYLCASSTDRGRPQHFGDGTRLSIL.

This clone is a singleton in its sample. The chain has TRBV7-8 and TRBJ2-7; 7 bases agree with TRBD1. The CDR3 extends over 14 amino acids. Germline lookup yields CDR1 SGHVS and CDR2 FQNEAQ. V trimming: 5 bases; J trimming: 5 bases; junction bases outside the gene matches: 9. CDR3 DNA: TGTGCCAGCAGCATAGACAGGGTAGTCCACGAGCAGTACTTC. Its protein product is CASSIDRVVHEQYF.

The chain joins TRBV19 to TRBJ2-6; D possibly corresponds to TRBD1 (5 bases). Trimming pared 3 bases from V and 0 bases from J, leaving 15 bases between. This CDR3 has 18 residues. From germline, CDR1 is LNHDA and CDR2 SQIVND (reference sequence). In DNA form, the CDR3 reads TGTGCCAGTAGTATCCACAGGCCCCAGAGCTCTGGGGCCAACGTCCTGACTTTC. Protein sequence: CASSIHRPQSSGANVLTF.

The chain has TRBV6-5 and TRBJ1-1; D is ambiguous. This CDR3 has 12 residues. The germline CDR1 and CDR2 sequences are MNHEY and SVGAGI. The germline V and J ends were trimmed by 7 bases and 3 bases, with 9 bases remaining between them. CDR3 region: CASMRADTEAFF. The CDR3 DNA is TGTGCCAGCATGCGGGCTGACACTGAAGCTTTCTTT.